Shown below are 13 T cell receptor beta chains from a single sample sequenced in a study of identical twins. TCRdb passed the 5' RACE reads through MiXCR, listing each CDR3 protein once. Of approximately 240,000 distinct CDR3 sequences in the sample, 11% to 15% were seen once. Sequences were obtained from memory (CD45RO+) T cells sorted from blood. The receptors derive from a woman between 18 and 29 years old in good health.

CDR3 DNA sequence: TGCAGTGCTACAAAGAGGACCGCCGGGGAGCTGTTTTTT. This sequence encodes CSATKRTAGELFF. The chain links TRBV20-1 to TRBJ2-2; no reliable D call. The CDR3 spans 13 residues. V was clipped by 4 bases and J by 6 bases, with 12 bases between them. Germline CDR1 is DFQATT and CDR2 is SNEGSKA (reference sequence).

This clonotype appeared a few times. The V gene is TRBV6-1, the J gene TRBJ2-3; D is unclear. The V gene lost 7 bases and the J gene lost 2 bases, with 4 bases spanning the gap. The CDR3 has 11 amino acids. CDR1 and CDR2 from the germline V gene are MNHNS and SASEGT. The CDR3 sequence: CASKNTDTQYF. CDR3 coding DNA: TGTGCCAGCAAAAACACAGATACGCAGTATTTT.

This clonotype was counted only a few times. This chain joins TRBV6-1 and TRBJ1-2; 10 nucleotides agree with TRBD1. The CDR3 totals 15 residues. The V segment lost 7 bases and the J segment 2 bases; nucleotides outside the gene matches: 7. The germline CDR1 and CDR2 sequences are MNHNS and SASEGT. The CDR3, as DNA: TGTGCCAGCAAAAGACAGGGGGCGTTGAACTATGGCTACACCTTC. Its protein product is CASKRQGALNYGYTF.

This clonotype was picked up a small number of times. This CDR3 reads CSADYPGDEQFF. In nucleotides, the CDR3 is TGCAGTGCGGACTACCCAGGGGATGAGCAGTTCTTC. The V and J genes are TRBV20-1 and TRBJ2-1; D tentatively fits TRBD1 or TRBD2 (6 bases each). CDR3 size: 12 residues. Germline-derived CDR1 and CDR2 are DFQATT and SNEGSKA (reference sequence). V was trimmed by 6 bases and J by 8 bases, leaving 14 bases between them.

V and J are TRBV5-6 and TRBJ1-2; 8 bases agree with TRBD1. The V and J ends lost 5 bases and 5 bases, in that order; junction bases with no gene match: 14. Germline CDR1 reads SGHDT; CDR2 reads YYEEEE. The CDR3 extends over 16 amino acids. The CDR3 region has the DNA TGTGCCAGCAGTCTTGGACAGGGCACCTCCTTTTATGGCTACACCTTC. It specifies CASSLGQGTSFYGYTF.

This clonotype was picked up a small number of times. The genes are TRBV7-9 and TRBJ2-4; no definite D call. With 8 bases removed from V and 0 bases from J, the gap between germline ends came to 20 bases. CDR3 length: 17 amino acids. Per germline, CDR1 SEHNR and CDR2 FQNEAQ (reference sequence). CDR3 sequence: CASGLTLAGGAKNIQYF. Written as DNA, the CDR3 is TGTGCCAGCGGTTTAACCTTGGCCGGTGGAGCCAAAAACATTCAGTACTTC.

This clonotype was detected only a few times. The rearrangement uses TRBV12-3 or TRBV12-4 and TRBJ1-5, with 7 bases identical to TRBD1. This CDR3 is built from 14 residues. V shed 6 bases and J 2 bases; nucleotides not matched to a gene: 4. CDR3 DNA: TGTGCCAGCAGCGTCGACAGGGGCAATCAGCCCCAGCATTTT. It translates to CASSVDRGNQPQHF.

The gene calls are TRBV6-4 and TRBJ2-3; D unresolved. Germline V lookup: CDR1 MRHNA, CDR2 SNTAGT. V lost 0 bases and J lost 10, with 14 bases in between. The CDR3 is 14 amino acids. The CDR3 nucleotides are TGTGCCAGCAGTGACTCGGACCAATCGATACCGCAGTATTTT. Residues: CASSDSDQSIPQYF.

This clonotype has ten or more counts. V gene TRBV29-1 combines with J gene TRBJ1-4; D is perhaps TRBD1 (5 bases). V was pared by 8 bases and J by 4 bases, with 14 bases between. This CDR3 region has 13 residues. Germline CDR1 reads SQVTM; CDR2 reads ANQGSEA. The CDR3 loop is CSTRGGNNEKLFF. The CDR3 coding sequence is TGCAGCACGCGGGGGGGGAATAATGAAAAACTGTTTTTT.

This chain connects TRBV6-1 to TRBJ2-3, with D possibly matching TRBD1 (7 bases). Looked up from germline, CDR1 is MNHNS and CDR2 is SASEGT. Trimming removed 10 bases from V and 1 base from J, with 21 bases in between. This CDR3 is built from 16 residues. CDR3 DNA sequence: TGTGCCAACAGCAGGGGGGTGCGGGGAGGCACAGATACGCAGTATTTT. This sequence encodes CANSRGVRGGTDTQYF.

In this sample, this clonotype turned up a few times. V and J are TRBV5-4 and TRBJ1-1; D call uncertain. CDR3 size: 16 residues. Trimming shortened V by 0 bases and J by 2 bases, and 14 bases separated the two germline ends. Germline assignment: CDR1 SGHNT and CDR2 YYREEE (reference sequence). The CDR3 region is CASSLEPLPVNTEAFF. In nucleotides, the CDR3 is TGTGCCAGCAGCTTGGAGCCGCTTCCAGTAAACACTGAAGCTTTCTTT.

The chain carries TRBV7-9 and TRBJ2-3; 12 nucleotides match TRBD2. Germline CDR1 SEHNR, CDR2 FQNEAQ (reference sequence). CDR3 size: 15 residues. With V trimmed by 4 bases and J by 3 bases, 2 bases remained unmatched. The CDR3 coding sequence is TGTGCCAGCAGCTCAGGACTAGCGGGAACAGATACGCAGTATTTT. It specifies CASSSGLAGTDTQYF.

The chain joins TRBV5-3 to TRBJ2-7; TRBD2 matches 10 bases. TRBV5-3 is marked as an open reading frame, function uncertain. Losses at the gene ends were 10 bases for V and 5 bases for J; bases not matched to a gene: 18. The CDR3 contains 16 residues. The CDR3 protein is CAWREASGSPNHEQYF. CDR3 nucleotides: TGTGCCTGGCGGGAGGCTAGCGGGAGTCCGAACCACGAGCAGTACTTC.